The 12 T cell receptor beta chains given below trace back to one sample, sequenced in a study of T cell clonality in common variable immunodeficiency. Assay: immunoSEQ multiplex PCR; the TCRdb copy retains only in-frame clones and omits some. The repertoire yields some 50,000 clones, none seen only once; the top ten contain about 2%. Sequencing was done on a sample of peripheral blood mononuclear cells. These receptors all come from a person aged 18 to 70 in good health.

This clone was seen at least ten times. Read coverage stops 3 residues before the CDR3 terminus; the germline J gene supplies the remainder. The chain recombines TRBV20-1 with TRBJ2-2; D gene ambiguous. The CDR3 loop spans 15 amino acids. Germline CDR1 and CDR2: DFQATT and SNEGSKA (reference sequence). Incomplete CDR3 DNA: TGCAGTGCTAGACACCTCCGAGCGTCGGGTGAAAAG. Translated, it gives CSARHLRASGEK. The full CDR3 protein reads CSARHLRASGEKLFF.

The table lists this clone with many counts. The DNA read from the CDR3 is TGTGCCAGTAGTATTCGGGGGTTGAACACTGAA. It codes for CASSIRGLNTE. The full CDR3 protein reads CASSIRGLNTEAFF. V gene TRBV19 combines with J gene TRBJ1-1; TRBD1 is a possible D gene (5 bases). The read is 3 residues too short to cover the CDR3 end, so that end is filled in from the germline J gene. The ends were cut back, 3 bases at V and 0 bases at J, with 8 bases in the middle. From germline, CDR1 is LNHDA and CDR2 SQIVND (reference sequence). The CDR3 has 14 residues. The full variable domain, with the rest looked up from reference TRBV19 and TRBJ1-1, is DGGITQSPKYLFRKEGQNVTLSCEQNLNHDAMYWYRQDPGQGLRLIYYSQIVNDFQKGDIAEGYSVSREKKESFPLTVTSAQKNPTAFYLCASSIRGLNTEAFFGQGTRLTVV.

Ten or more counts support this clone. Read coverage stops 3 residues before the CDR3 terminus; the germline J gene supplies the remainder. The rearrangement joins TRBV2 to TRBJ2-6; TRBD1 agrees at 10 bases. The CDR3 is 17 residues long. The germline V gene has CDR1 SNHLY and CDR2 FYNNEI. V was pared by 6 bases and J by 1 base, with 6 bases of the junction left unmatched. Here the CDR3 reads CASSTLGQGSGANVLTF. The part of the CDR3 DNA that was read is TGTGCCAGCAGCACTTTGGGACAGGGGTCTGGGGCCAACGTC. Together with reference TRBV2 and TRBJ2-6, the CDR3 gives the full variable domain: EPEVTQTPSHQVTQMGQEVILRCVPISNHLYFYWYRQILGQKVEFLVSFYNNEISEKSEIFDDQFSVERPDGSNFTLKIRSTKLEDSAMYFCASSTLGQGSGANVLTFGAGSRLTVL.

This clone has ten or more counts. Read sequence stops 3 residues before the CDR3 end, and the germline J gene provides the missing end. The V call is TRBV30, the J call TRBJ1-5; D gene unclear. This CDR3 comprises 14 residues. The germline gives CDR1 GTSNPN, CDR2 SVGIG (reference sequence). The V end was cut by 0 bases, the J end by 9 bases, with 15 bases between. CDR3 amino acids: CAWSVDGVSRPQHF. CDR3 bases read: TGTGCCTGGAGTGTTGACGGGGTTAGTCGGCCC.

Remarks on this clone: This sequence may be a read error, since a much larger clone differs from it by one base. With the read ending 3 residues before the CDR3 end, the germline J gene is used to fill in that end. V is TRBV7-6 and J is TRBJ2-3, with D unclear. CDR3 length: 17 amino acids. The germline V gene encodes CDR1 SGHVS and CDR2 FNYEAQ. CDR3 DNA (partial): TGTGCCAGCAGCTTAAATCAGATAAAACTGACACAAGAGACG. Translating it yields CASSLNQIKLTQET. The whole CDR3 protein reads CASSLNQIKLTQETQYF. The complete variable domain, with remaining parts taken from reference TRBV7-6 and TRBJ2-3, reads GAGVSQSPRYKVTKRGQDVALRCDPISGHVSLYWYRQALGQGPEFLTYFNYEAQQDKSGLPNDRFSAERPEGSISTLTIQRTEQRDSAMYRCASSLNQIKLTQETQYFGPGTRLTVL.

This clone was found a few times. The CDR3 end is not reached by the read, which stops 3 residues before it; the germline J gene fills it in. The J gene is TRBJ1-2, the V gene TRBV30; 9 nucleotides agree with TRBD1. The V gene's germline CDR1 is GTSNPN and CDR2 SVGIG (reference sequence). The CDR3 runs 13 residues. The CDR3 spells CAWGQGNSYDYTF. The covered CDR3 bases are TGTGCCTGGGGACAGGGGAACTCCTACGAC.

This clone was seen ten or more times. The read ends 3 residues early relative to the CDR3; the germline J gene fills the gap. This sequence joins TRBV2 and TRBJ1-4, with D possibly matching TRBD1 (6 bases). V lost 6 bases and J 4 bases, leaving 18 bases between the germline ends. CDR3 length: 16 residues. The V gene's germline CDR1 is SNHLY and CDR2 FYNNEI. CDR3 residues: CASRPNPGGGNEKLFF. CDR3 DNA (partial): TGTGCCAGCAGACCCAACCCTGGGGGCGGTAATGAAAAA.

This clone was found many times. The CDR3 is cut off 3 residues early in the read; its end comes from the germline J gene. The chain joins TRBV20-1 to TRBJ2-3; the match to TRBD2 covers 9 bases. Germline CDR1 reads DFQATT; CDR2 reads SNEGSKA (reference sequence). V was pared by 4 bases and J by 0 bases, with 23 bases of the junction left unmatched. CDR3 length equals 21 residues. This CDR3 is CSANPARTQLTSGLSTDTQYF. The covered CDR3 bases are TGCAGTGCTAATCCCGCGCGTACCCAATTGACTAGCGGTCTTAGCACAGATACG.

This clone occurred many times. The CDR3 is cut off 3 residues early in the read; its end comes from the germline J gene. This chain uses TRBV7-2 with TRBJ2-3; perhaps TRBD2 as D (6 bases). V was clipped by 2 bases and J by 0 bases, with 9 bases between them. This CDR3 comprises 15 residues. CDR1 and CDR2 (germline): SGHTA, FQGNSA. CDR3 bases read: TGTGCCAGCAGCTTAATCGCGGGGAGCACAGATACG. It codes for CASSLIAGSTDT. The whole CDR3 protein reads CASSLIAGSTDTQYF.

This clone occurred many times. A read error may account for a junction end that differs from germline. The read ends 3 residues early relative to the CDR3; the germline J gene fills the gap. Within the sample, other DNA sequences also encode this same CDR3. The genes are TRBV4-2 and TRBJ2-7; weak D call: TRBD2 (6 bases). The germline gives CDR1 LGHNA, CDR2 YNFKEQ. The CDR3 is 14 amino acids. CDR3 bases read: TGCGCCAGCAGCCAATTTGGAGGGCCCTACGAG. Translation gives CASSQFGGPYE. The CDR3 as a whole reads CASSQFGGPYEQYF.

At least ten counts were recorded for this clone. The read ends 3 residues shy of where the CDR3 ends; the end is completed using the germline J gene. The chain has TRBV6-2 or TRBV6-3 and TRBJ2-5; D is perhaps TRBD2 (5 bases). Germline CDR1 and CDR2: MNHEY and SVGEGT. The CDR3 loop spans 15 amino acids. The V gene lost 0 bases and the J gene lost 3 bases, with 11 bases spanning the gap. Partial CDR3 DNA: TGTGCCAGCAGTTACTCCGGACTGAGCAAAGAGACC. Protein sequence: CASSYSGLSKET. From start to end, the CDR3 is CASSYSGLSKETQYF.

This clone was recorded a few times. The read ends 3 residues shy of where the CDR3 ends; the end is completed using the germline J gene. V gene TRBV20-1 combines with J gene TRBJ2-5; TRBD2 is a possible D gene (6 bases). Germline V gene lookup returns CDR1 DFQATT and CDR2 SNEGSKA (reference sequence). The ends were cut back, 1 base at V and 6 bases at J, with 15 bases in the middle. CDR3 length: 14 amino acids. CDR3 amino acids: CSARAGVEDQTQYF. CDR3 DNA, as far as it was read: TGCAGTGCTAGAGCGGGGGTAGAGGATCAGACC.